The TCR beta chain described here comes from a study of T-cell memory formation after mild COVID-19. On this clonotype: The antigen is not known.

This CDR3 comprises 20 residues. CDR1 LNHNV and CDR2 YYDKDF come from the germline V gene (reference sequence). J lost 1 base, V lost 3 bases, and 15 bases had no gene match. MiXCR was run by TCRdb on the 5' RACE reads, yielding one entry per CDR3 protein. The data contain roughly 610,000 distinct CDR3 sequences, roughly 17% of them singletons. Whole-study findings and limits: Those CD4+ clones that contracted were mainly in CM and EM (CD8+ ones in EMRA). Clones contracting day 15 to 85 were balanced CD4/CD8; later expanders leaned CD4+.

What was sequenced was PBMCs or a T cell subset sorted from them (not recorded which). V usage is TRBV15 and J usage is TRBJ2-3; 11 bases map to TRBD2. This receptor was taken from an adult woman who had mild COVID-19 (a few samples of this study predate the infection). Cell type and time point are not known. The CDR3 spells CATSRRLAGSQLFGTDTQYF. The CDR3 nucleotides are TGTGCCACCAGCAGGAGACTAGCGGGATCACAACTTTTCGGCACAGATACGCAGTATTTT.